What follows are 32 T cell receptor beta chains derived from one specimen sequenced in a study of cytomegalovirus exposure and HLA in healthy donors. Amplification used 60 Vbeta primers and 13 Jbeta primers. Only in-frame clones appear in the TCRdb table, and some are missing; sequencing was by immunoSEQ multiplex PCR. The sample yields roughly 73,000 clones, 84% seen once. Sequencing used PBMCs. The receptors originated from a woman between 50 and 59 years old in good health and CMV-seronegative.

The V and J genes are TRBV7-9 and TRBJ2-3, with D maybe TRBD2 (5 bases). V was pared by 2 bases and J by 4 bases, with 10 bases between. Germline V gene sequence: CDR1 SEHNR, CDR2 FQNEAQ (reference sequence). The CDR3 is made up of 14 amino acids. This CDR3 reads CASSLSGVADTQYF. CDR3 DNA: TGTGCCAGCAGCTTATCCGGGGTAGCAGATACGCAGTATTTT.

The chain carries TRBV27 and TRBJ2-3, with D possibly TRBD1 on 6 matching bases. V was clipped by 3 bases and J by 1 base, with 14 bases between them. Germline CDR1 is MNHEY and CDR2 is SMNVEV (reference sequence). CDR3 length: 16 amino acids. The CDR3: CASSFLVAGGTDTQYF. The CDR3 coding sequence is TGTGCCAGCAGTTTCCTAGTGGCAGGGGGCACAGATACGCAGTATTTT.

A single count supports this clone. The CDR3 nucleotides read TGCGCCAGCAGCCAAGAAGGGAGCGGGGCGTCTTATACGCAGTATTTT. This codes for CASSQEGSGASYTQYF. The genes are TRBV4-1 and TRBJ2-3; the match to TRBD2 covers 7 bases. CDR1 and CDR2 from the germline V gene are MGHRA and YSYEKL. V shed 0 bases and J 7 bases; nucleotides not matched to a gene: 10. The CDR3 covers 16 residues.

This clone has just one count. The CDR3, as DNA: TGTGCCAGCAGTGATCTGACAGGGAGAGGACTTTACGAGCAGTACTTC. Its translation is CASSDLTGRGLYEQYF. J is TRBJ2-7 and V is TRBV25-1; TRBD1 aligns across 7 bases. The CDR3 is 16 amino acids. Germline V gene data show CDR1 as MGHDK and CDR2 as SYGVNS. With 3 bases clipped from V and 4 bases from J, the junction kept 12 bases outside the gene matches.

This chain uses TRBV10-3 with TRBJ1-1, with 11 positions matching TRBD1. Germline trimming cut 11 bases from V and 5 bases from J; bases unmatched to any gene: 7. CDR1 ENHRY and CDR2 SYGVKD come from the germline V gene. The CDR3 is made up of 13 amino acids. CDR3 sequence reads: CASRDRGETEAFF. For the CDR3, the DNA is TGTGCCTCCCGGGACAGGGGGGAAACTGAAGCTTTCTTT.

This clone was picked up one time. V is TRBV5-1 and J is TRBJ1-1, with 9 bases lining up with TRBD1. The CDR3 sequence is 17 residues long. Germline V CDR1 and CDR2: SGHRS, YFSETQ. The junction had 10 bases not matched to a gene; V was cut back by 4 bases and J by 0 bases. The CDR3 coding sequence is TGCGCCAGCAGCGGGGACAGGGTAGACATCATGAACACTGAAGCTTTCTTT. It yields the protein CASSGDRVDIMNTEAFF.

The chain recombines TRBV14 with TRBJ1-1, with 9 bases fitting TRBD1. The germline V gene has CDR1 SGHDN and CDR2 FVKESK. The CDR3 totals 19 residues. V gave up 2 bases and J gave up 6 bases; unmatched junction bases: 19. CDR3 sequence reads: CASSQIRTGAFFANAEAFF. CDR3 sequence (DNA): TGTGCCAGCAGCCAAATAAGGACAGGGGCGTTCTTTGCAAACGCTGAAGCTTTCTTT. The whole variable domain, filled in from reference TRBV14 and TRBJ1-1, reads EAGVTQFPSHSVIEKGQTVTLRCDPISGHDNLYWYRRVMGKEIKFLLHFVKESKQDESGMPNNRFLAERTGGTYSTLKVQPAELEDSGVYFCASSQIRTGAFFANAEAFFGQGTRLTVV.

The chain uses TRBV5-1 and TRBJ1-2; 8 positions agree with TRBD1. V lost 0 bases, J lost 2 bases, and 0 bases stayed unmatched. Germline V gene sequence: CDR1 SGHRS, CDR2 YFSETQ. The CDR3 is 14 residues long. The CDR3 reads CASSLGTGNYGYTF. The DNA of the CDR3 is TGCGCCAGCAGCTTGGGGACAGGGAACTATGGCTACACCTTC.

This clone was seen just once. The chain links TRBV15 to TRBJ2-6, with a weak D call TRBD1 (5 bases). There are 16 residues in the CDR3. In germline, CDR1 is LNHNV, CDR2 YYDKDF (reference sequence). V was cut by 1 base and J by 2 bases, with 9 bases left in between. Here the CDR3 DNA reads TGTGCCACCAGCAGAGGGGGCGGCGCTGGGGCCAACGTCCTGACTTTC. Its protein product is CATSRGGGAGANVLTF.

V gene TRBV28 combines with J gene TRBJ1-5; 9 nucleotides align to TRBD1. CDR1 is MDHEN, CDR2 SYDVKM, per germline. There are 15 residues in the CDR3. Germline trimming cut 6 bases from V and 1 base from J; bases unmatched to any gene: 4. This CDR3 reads CASSLDRGSNQPQHF. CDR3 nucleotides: TGTGCCAGCAGCCTTGACAGGGGGAGCAATCAGCCCCAGCATTTT.

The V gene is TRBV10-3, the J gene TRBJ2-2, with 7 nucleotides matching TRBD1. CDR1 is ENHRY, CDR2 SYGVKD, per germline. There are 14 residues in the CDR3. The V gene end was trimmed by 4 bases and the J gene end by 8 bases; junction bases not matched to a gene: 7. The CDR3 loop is CAISGKGATGELFF. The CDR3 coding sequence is TGTGCCATCAGTGGGAAGGGGGCGACGGGGGAGCTGTTTTTT.

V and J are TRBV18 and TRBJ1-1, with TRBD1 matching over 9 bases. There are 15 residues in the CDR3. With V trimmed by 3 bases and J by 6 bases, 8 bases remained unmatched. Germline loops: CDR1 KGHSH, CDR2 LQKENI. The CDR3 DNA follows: TGTGCCAGCTCACCCGCAGACAGGGGGACAGCTGAAGCTTTCTTT. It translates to CASSPADRGTAEAFF.

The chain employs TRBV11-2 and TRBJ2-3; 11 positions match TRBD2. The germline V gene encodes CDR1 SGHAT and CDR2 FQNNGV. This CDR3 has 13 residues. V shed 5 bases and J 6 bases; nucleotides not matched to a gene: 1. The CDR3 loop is CASSLAGGDTQYF. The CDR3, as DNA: TGTGCCAGCAGCCTAGCGGGAGGTGATACGCAGTATTTT.

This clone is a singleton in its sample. In DNA form, the CDR3 reads TGTGCCTGGAAAACCCCCGGGGGGAGCTCCTACAATGAGCAGTTCTTC. Residues: CAWKTPGGSSYNEQFF. The rearrangement uses TRBV30 and TRBJ2-1; 7 bases map to TRBD2. V lost 4 bases, J lost 0 bases, and 9 bases stayed unmatched. This CDR3 spans 16 amino acids. The germline CDR1 and CDR2 sequences are GTSNPN and SVGIG (reference sequence).

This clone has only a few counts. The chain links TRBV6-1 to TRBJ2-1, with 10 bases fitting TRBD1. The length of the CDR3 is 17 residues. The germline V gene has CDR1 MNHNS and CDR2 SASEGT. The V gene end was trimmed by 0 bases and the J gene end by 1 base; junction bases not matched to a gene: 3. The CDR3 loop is CASSEAGQGGSYNEQFF. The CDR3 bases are TGTGCCAGCAGTGAAGCTGGACAGGGGGGATCCTACAATGAGCAGTTCTTC.

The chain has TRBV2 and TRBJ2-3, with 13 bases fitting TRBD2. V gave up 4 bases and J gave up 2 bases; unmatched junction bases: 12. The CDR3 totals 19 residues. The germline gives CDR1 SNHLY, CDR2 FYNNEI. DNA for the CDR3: TGTGCCAGCAGTGGGAGGACTAGCGGGAGCGGAGGAGACACAGATACGCAGTATTTT. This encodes CASSGRTSGSGGDTDTQYF.

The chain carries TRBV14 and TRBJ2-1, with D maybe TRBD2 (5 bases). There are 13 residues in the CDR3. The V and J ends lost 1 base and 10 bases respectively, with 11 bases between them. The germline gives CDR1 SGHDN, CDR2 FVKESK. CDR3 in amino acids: CASSQVPSLEQFF. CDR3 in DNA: TGTGCCAGCAGCCAAGTCCCTAGCCTCGAGCAGTTCTTC.

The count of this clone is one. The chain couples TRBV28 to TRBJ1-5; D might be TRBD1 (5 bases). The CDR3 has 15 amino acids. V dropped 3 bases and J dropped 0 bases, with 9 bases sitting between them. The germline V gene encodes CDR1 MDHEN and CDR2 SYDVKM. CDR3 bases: TGTGCCAGCAGTTTGCCAGGGCATAGCAATCAGCCCCAGCATTTT. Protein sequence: CASSLPGHSNQPQHF.

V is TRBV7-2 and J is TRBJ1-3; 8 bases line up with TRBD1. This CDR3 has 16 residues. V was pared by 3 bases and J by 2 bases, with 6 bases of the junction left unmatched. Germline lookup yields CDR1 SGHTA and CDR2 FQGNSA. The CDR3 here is CASSLTGVAAGNTIYF. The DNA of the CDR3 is TGTGCCAGCAGCTTGACAGGGGTGGCGGCTGGAAACACCATATATTTT.

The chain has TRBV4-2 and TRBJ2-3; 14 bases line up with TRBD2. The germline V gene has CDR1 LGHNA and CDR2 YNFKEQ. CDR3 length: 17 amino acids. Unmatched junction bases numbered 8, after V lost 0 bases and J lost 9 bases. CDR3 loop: CASSQDATSGRAATQYF. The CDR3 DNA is TGTGCCAGCAGCCAAGATGCGACTAGCGGGAGGGCCGCAACGCAGTATTTT.

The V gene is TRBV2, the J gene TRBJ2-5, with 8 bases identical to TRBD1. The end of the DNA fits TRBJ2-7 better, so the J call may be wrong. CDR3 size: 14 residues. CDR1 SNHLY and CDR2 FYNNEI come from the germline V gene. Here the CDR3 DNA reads TGTGCCAGCAGTGAAGGGACAGGGACCTACGAGCAGTACTTC. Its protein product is CASSEGTGTYEQYF.

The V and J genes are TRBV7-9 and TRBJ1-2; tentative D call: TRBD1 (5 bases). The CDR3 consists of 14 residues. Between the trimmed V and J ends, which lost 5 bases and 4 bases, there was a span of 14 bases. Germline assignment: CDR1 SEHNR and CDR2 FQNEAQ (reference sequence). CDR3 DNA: TGTGCCAGCAGCCGCGGGGGGTTGTTCTATGGCTACACCTTC. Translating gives CASSRGGLFYGYTF.

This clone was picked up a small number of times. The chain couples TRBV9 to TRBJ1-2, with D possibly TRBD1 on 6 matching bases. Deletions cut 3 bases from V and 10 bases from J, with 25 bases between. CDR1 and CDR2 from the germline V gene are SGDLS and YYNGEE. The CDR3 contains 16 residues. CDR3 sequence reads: CASSGRLRGSLYDYTF. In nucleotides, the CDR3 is TGTGCCAGCAGCGGACGACTCAGGGGAAGTTTATACGACTACACCTTC. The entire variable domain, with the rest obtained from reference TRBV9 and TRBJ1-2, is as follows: DSGVTQTPKHLITATGQRVTLRCSPRSGDLSVYWYQQSLDQGLQFLIQYYNGEERAKGNILERFSAQQFPDLHSELNLSSLELGDSALYFCASSGRLRGSLYDYTFGSGTRLTVV.

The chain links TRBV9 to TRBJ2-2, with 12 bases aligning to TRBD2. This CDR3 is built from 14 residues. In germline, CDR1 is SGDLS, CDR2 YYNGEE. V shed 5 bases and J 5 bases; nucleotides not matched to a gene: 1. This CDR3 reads CASRLAGGTGELFF. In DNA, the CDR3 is TGTGCCAGCAGACTAGCGGGGGGTACCGGGGAGCTGTTTTTT.

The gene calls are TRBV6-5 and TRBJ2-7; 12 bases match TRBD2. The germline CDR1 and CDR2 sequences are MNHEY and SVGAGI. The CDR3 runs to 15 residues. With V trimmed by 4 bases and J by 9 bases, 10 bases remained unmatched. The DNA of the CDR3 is TGTGCCAGCAGTTCGACTAGCGGGAGATTTATGGGGCAGTACTTC. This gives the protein CASSSTSGRFMGQYF.

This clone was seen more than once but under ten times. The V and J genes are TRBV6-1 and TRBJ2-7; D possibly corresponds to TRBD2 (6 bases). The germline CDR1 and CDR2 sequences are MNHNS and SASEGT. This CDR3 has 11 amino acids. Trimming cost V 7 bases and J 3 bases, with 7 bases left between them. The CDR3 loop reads CASTSVYEQYF. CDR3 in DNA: TGTGCCAGCACTAGCGTCTACGAGCAGTACTTC.

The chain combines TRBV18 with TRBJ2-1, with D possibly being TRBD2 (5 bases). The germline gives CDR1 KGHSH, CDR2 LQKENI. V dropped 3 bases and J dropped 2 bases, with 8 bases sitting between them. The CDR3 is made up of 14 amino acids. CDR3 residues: CASSPAGTYNEQFF. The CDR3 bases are TGTGCCAGCTCACCGGCGGGCACCTACAATGAGCAGTTCTTC. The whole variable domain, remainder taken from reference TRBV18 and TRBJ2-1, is NAGVMQNPRHLVRRRGQEARLRCSPMKGHSHVYWYRQLPEEGLKFMVYLQKENIIDESGMPKERFSAEFPKEGPSILRIQQVVRGDSAAYFCASSPAGTYNEQFFGPGTRLTVL.

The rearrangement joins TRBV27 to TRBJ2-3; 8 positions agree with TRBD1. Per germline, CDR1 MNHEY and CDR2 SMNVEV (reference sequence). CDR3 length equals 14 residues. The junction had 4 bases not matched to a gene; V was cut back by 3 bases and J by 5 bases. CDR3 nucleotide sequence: TGTGCCAGCAGTTTCCCAGGGGGCGTAGATACGCAGTATTTT. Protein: CASSFPGGVDTQYF.

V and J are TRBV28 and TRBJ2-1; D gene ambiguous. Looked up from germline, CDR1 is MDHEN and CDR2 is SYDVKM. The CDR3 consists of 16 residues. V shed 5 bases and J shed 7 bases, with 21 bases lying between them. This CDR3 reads CASSTQRVMAGNEQFF. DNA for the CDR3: TGTGCCAGCAGTACACAACGGGTTATGGCTGGGAATGAGCAGTTCTTC.

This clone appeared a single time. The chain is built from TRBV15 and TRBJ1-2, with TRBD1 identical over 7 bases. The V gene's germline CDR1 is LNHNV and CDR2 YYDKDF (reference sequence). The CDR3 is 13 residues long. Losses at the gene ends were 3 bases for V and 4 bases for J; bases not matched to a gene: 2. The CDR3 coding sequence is TGTGCCACCAGCAGCGGGACAGTCTATGGCTACACCTTC. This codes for CATSSGTVYGYTF.

The chain's CDR3 is CASSHPIGQGEAFF. CDR3 nucleotides: TGCGCCAGCAGCCATCCCATTGGACAGGGTGAAGCTTTCTTT. The chain recombines TRBV4-1 with TRBJ1-1, with 8 nucleotides matching TRBD1. The V and J ends lost 3 bases and 7 bases, in that order; junction bases with no gene match: 7. This CDR3 has 14 residues. The V gene's germline CDR1 is MGHRA and CDR2 YSYEKL.

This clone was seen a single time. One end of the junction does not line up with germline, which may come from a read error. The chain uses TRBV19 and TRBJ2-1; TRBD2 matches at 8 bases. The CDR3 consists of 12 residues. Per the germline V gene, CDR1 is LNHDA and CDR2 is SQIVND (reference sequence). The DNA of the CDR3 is TGTGCCAGTAGTATGGCGAATAGCGGGATCGTCTTC. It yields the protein CASSMANSGIVF.